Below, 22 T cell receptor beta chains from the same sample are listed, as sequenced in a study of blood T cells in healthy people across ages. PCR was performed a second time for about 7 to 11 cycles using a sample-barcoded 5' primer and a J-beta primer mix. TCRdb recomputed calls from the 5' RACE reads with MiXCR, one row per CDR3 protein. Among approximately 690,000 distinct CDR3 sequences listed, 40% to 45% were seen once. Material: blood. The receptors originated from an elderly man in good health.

For the CDR3, the DNA is TGTGCCTGGAGTCCGACGGAGTGGGGGGACGAGCAGTACTTC. Amino acid sequence: CAWSPTEWGDEQYF. This rearrangement joins TRBV30 to TRBJ2-7, with D maybe TRBD2 (6 bases). V lost 2 bases to trimming and J lost 5 bases, with 16 bases between them. From germline, CDR1 is GTSNPN and CDR2 SVGIG (reference sequence). This CDR3 spans 14 amino acids.

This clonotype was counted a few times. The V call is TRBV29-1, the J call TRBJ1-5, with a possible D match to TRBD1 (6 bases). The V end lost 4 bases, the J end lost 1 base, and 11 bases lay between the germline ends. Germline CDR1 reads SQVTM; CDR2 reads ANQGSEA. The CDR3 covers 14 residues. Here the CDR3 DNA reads TGCAGCGTTGCAGGGGACAAAAGCAATCAGCCCCAGCATTTT. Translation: CSVAGDKSNQPQHF.

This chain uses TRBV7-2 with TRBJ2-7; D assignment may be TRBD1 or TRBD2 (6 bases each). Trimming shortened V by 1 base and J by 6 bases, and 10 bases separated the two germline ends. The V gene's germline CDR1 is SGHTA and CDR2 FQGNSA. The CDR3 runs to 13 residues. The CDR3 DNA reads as TGTGCCAGCAGCTTAGTAGGGGGGAGCGAGCAGTACTTC. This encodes CASSLVGGSEQYF.

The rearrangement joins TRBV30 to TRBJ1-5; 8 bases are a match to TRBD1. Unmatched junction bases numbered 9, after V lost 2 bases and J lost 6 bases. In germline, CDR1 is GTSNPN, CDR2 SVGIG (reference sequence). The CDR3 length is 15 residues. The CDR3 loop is CAWSQSGGNPQPQHF. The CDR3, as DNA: TGTGCCTGGAGTCAATCAGGGGGCAACCCTCAGCCCCAGCATTTT.

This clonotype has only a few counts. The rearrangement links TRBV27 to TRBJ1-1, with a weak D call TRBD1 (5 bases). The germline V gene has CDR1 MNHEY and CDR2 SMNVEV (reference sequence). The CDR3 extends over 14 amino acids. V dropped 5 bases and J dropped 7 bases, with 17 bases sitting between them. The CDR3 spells CASSPQGEGIEAFF. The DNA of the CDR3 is TGTGCCAGCAGTCCTCAGGGTGAGGGTATTGAAGCTTTCTTT.

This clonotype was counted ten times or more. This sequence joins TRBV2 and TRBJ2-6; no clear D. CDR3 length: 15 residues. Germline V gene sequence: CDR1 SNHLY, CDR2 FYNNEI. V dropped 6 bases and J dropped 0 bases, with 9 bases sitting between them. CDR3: CASSRDLSGANVLTF. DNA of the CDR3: TGTGCCAGCAGCCGCGACCTCTCTGGGGCCAACGTCCTGACTTTC.

CDR3: CASSESTFGTGVYNEQYF. CDR3 DNA sequence: TGCGCCAGCAGTGAGTCCACCTTCGGGACAGGGGTATACAATGAGCAGTACTTC. V gene TRBV10-1 combines with J gene TRBJ2-4, with 10 bases lining up with TRBD1. The CDR3 length is 18 residues. CDR1 is WNHNN and CDR2 is SYGVQD in the germline V gene (reference sequence). V shed 0 bases and J 13 bases; nucleotides not matched to a gene: 18.

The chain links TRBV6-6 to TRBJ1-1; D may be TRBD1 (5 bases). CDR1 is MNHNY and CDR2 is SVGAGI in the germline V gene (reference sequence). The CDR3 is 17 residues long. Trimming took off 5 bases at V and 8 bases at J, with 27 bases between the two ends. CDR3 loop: CASSSEWGYPTGPEAFF. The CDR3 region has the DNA TGTGCCAGCAGTAGTGAGTGGGGGTACCCCACAGGTCCAGAAGCTTTCTTT.

DNA of the CDR3: TGTGCCAGCAGTTACGGGGCAGCATGGGAGCAGTACTTC. It yields the protein CASSYGAAWEQYF. The rearrangement uses TRBV6-2 or TRBV6-3 and TRBJ2-5; the D call may be TRBD1 or TRBD2 (5 bases each). The CDR3 consists of 13 residues. V gave up 2 bases and J gave up 11 bases, with 15 bases separating them. The germline CDR1 and CDR2 sequences are MNHEY and SVGEGT.

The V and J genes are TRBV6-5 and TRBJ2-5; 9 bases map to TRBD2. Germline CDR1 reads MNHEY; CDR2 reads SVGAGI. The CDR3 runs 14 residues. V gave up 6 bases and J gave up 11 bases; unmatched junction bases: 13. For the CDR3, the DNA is TGTGCCAGCAGAGCGGGACTAGCAAGGAATGAGCAGTACTTC. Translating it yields CASRAGLARNEQYF.

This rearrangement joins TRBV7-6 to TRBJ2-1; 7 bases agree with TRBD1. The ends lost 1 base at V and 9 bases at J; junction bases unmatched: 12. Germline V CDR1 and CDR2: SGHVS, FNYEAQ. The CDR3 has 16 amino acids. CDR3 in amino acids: CASSLGQGVSIAEQFF. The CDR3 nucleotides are TGTGCCAGCAGCTTAGGGCAGGGGGTCTCGATTGCTGAGCAGTTCTTC.

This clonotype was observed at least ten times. CDR3 sequence: CASNYPGGAADTQYF. CDR3 in DNA: TGTGCCAGCAATTACCCAGGTGGTGCGGCAGATACGCAGTATTTT. The gene calls are TRBV7-2 and TRBJ2-3, with unresolved D. Germline-derived CDR1 and CDR2 are SGHTA and FQGNSA. The CDR3 is made up of 15 amino acids. V was clipped by 7 bases and J by 4 bases, with 18 bases between them.

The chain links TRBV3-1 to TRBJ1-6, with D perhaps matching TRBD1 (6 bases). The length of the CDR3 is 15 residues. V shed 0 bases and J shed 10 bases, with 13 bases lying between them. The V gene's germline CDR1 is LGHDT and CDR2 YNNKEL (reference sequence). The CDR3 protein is CASSQEVRGDSPLHF. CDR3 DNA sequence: TGTGCCAGCAGCCAAGAGGTCAGGGGCGACTCACCCCTCCACTTT.

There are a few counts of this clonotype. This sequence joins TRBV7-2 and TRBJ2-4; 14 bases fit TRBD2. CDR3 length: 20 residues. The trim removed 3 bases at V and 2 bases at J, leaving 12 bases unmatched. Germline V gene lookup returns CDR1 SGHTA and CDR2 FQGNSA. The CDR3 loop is CASSFLSGTSGSVTKNIQYF. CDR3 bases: TGTGCCAGCAGCTTTTTGTCCGGGACTAGCGGGAGTGTTACCAAAAACATTCAGTACTTC.

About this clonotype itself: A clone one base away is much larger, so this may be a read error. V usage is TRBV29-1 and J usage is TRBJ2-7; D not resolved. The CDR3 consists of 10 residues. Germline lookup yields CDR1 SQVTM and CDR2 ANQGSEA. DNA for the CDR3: TGCGGCGTTTACACCTACGAGCAGTACTTC. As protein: CGVYTYEQYF.

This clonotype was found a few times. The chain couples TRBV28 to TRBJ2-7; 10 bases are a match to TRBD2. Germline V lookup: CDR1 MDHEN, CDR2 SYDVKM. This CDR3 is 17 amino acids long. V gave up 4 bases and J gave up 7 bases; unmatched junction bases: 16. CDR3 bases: TGTGCCAGCAGTTCCTCCTCGAGCGGGAGGGGGTTACGGGAGCAGTACTTC. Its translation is CASSSSSSGRGLREQYF.

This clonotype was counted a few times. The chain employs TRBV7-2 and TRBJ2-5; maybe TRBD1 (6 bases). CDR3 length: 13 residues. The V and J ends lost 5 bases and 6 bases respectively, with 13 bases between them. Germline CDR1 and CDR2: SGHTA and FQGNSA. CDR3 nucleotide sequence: TGTGCCAGCAGCGCCCAACAGGGACAGACCCAGTACTTC. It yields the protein CASSAQQGQTQYF.

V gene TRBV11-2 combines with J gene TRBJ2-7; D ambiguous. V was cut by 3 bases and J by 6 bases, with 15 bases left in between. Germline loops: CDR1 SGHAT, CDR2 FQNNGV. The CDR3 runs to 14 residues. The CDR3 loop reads CASSLVLSGLEQYF. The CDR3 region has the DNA TGTGCCAGCAGCTTGGTTTTGTCCGGGCTCGAGCAGTACTTC.

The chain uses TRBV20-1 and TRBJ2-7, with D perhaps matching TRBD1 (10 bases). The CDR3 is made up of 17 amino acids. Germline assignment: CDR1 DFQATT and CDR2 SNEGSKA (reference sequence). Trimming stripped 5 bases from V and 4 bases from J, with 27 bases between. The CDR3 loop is CSAHGTGAGGPRYEQYF. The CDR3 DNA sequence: TGCAGTGCTCACGGGACAGGGGCGGGAGGGCCGCGATACGAGCAGTACTTC.

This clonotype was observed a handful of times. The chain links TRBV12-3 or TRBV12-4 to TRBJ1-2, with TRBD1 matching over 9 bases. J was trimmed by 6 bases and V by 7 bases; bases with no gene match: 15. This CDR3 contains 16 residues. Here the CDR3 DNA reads TGTGCCAGCACCCTTGGACAGGGGATTCCTCTTGATGGCTACACCTTC. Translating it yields CASTLGQGIPLDGYTF.

The CDR3 spells CASSWNRDYDTQYF. In DNA, the CDR3 is TGTGCCAGCAGTTGGAACCGGGACTACGATACGCAGTATTTT. The gene calls are TRBV6-5 and TRBJ2-3; TRBD2 matches at 7 bases. Trimming took 4 bases from V and 6 from J; bases not matched to a gene: 7. CDR3 size: 14 residues. The germline V gene encodes CDR1 MNHEY and CDR2 SVGAGI.

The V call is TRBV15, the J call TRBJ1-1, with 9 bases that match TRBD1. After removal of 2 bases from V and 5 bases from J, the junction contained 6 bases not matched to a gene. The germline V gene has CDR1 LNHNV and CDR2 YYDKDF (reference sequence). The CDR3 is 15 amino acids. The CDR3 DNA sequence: TGTGCCACCAGCAGAACCGGGACAGGGAGAACTGAAGCTTTCTTT. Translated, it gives CATSRTGTGRTEAFF.